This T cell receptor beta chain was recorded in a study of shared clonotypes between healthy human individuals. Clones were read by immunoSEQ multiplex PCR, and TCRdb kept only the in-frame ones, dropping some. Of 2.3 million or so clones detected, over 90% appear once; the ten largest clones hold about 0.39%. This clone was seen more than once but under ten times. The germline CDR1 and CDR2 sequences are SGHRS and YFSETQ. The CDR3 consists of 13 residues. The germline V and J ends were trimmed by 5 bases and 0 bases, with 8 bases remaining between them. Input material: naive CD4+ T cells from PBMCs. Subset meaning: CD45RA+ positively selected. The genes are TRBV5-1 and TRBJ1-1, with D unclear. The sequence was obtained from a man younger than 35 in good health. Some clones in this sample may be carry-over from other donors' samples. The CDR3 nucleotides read TGCGCCAGCAGGGACCTCATGAACACTGAAGCTTTCTTT. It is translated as CASRDLMNTEAFF.